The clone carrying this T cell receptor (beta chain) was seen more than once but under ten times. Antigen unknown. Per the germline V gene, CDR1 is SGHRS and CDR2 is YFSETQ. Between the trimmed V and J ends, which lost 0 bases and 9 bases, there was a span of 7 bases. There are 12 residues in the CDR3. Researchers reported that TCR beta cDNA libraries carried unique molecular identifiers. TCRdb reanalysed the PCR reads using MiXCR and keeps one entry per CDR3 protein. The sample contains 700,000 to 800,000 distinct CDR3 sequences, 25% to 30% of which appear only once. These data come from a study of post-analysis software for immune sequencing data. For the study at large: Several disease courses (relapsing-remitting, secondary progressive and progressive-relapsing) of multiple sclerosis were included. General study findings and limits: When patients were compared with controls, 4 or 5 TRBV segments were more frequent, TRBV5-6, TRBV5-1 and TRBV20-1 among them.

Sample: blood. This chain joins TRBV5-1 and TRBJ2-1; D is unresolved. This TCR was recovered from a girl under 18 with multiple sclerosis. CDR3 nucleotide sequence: TGCGCCAGCAGCTTGGGAAAGGCTGAGCAGTTCTTC. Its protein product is CASSLGKAEQFF. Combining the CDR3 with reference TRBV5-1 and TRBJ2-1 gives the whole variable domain KAGVTQTPRYLIKTRGQQVTLSCSPISGHRSVSWYQQTPGQGLQFLFEYFSETQRNKGNFPGRFSGRQFSNSRSEMNVSTLELGDSALYLCASSLGKAEQFFGPGTRLTVL.